This TCR beta chain was observed in a study of cytomegalovirus exposure and HLA in healthy donors. Both 60 Vbeta primers and 13 Jbeta primers went into the PCR. Sequencing was performed with immunoSEQ multiplex PCR; in TCRdb, only in-frame clones are kept and a portion is missing. The data contain around 140,000 clones, roughly 74% of them singletons. Findings and caveats of the study: When analyzed later, a missense DCLRE1C variant was found to be linked to TCR beta V- and J-gene trimming.

Germline lookup yields CDR1 SGHDN and CDR2 FVKESK. CDR3 length equals 17 residues. Trimming stripped 0 bases from V and 8 bases from J, with 22 bases between. This clone is a singleton in its sample. Its cognate antigen is unknown. Sequencing was done on a sample of PBMCs. The chain couples TRBV14 to TRBJ1-2; perhaps TRBD1 as D (6 bases). The receptor was derived from a woman aged 18-29 years in good health and CMV-seropositive. The CDR3 sequence: CASSQDPRGRGVGGYTF. CDR3 nucleotides: TGTGCCAGCAGCCAAGATCCCAGGGGCAGGGGAGTAGGAGGCTACACCTTC.